This TCR beta chain was captured in a study of Tregs in tolerant kidney transplant recipients (dated by TCRdb to between 2018 and 2021). Study-wide context: TCRbeta sequencing was used in the study to identify donor-specific regulatory T cells before combined kidney and bone marrow transplantation, and the identified cells were then tracked after transplant. In 3 healthy controls, several methods of expanding Tregs specific for an allogeneic donor were compared by TCRbeta repertoire sequencing.

Study-wide conclusions, independent of this receptor: Expanding Tregs with activated donor B cells appeared to identify the most biologically relevant and donor-specific TCRbeta repertoire. The study was constrained by small patient numbers, and validation of the findings is required in larger populations and under other immunosuppression protocols. Biological reproducibility was not directly assessed, although technical replication error appeared to be minimal.

Unstimulated Tregs (CD4+CD25+CD127-), CD4+ non-Tregs (CD4+CD25-), CD4 and CD8 cells were FACS-sorted from thawed PBMCs. Blood from healthy controls was obtained either as purchased buffy coats or from healthy volunteers. Healthy control blood was processed to PBMCs by Ficoll density gradient and cryopreserved, and patient PBMCs were collected before and after transplant. Taken from the germline V gene, the CDR1 and CDR2 loops are SNHLY and FYNNEI. At the junction V is shortened by 9 bases and J by 1 base, with 9 bases in between. The CDR3 numbers 12 residues from cysteine through phenylalanine. The read is trimmed to its CDR3 DNA, 36 bases read in frame from base 1. For TCRbeta CDR3 sequencing, genomic DNA from the sorted cells was extracted using the QIAGEN DNeasy Blood and Tissue Kit. High-throughput TCRbeta CDR3 sequencing, which included PCR amplification with bias correction and internal controls, was done commercially through immunoSEQ. The original methods were these. Unique productive TCRbeta sequences were defined by CDR3 nucleotide sequence where primers matched, otherwise by CDR3 amino acid sequence with Vbeta and Jbeta genes. To correct sorting error, sequences shared between sorted populations at a frequency ratio of 2:1 or less were removed; the rest were assigned to the higher population. A sequence counted as donor-reactive if, in CFSE-low cells, the sequence had a frequency of at least 0.01% and was expanded at least 5-fold compared with unstimulated cells. Repertoire divergence was quantified by Jensen-Shannon divergence using the top 100 TCRbeta sequences ranked by frequency. When a sample had multiple sequencing runs, each run was corrected for sorting error separately and the runs were then pooled. The immuneACCESS repertoire file appears here via TCRdb, limited to in-frame rearrangements. These files lack a portion of the clones; in checked studies, under half of the deficit traces to unresolved V genes, and the cause of the others is not known. From that table come the V and J calls and clone size; the DNA was used to work out D and trimming. The sample data list 15,000 to 19,000 clones, and approximately 90% of these were observed just once. Of the sample, under 15% is held by the ten largest clones.

Comments on this clone: Its recognized antigen is unknown. Nothing much larger sits one base from this clone, and base qualities are not available.

The TCR sequence derives from a human donor in good health. Recombination linked TRBV2 to TRBJ1-2; confidence is insufficient to name the D gene. Sequenced: CD8+ T cells from blood. The CDR3 protein sequence reads: CARLESNYGYTF. Here is the DNA: TGTGCCAGGCTGGAAAGTAACTATGGCTACACCTTC.